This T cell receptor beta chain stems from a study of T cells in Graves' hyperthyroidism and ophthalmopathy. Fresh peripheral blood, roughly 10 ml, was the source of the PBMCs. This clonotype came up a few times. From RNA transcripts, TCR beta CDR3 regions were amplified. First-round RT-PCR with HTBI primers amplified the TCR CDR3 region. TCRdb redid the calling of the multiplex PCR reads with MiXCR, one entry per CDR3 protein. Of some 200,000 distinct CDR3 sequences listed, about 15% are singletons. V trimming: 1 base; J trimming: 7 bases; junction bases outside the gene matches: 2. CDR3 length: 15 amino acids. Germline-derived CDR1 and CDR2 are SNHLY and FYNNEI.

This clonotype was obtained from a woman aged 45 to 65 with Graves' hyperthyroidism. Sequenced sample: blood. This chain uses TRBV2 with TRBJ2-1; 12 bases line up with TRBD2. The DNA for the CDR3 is TGTGCCAGCAGTGAAGGGACTAGCGGGATTAATGAGCAGTTCTTC. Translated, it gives CASSEGTSGINEQFF.